The 25 T cell receptor beta chains presented below share a single source sample, sequenced in a study of blood T cell repertoires in COVID-19. Only in-frame clones appear in the TCRdb table, and some are missing; sequencing was by immunoSEQ multiplex PCR. The profile shows over 250,000 clones, 75% to 90% of them singletons. The sequencing sample was made of PBMCs or T cells enriched from blood (not recorded which). The receptors were sampled from a woman in her late teens or twenties who had recovered from COVID-19.

V and J are TRBV11-2 and TRBJ2-7; TRBD1 is a possible D gene (6 bases). V was trimmed by 1 base and J by 4 bases, leaving 11 bases between them. The germline gives CDR1 SGHAT, CDR2 FQNNGV. This CDR3 has 14 residues. CDR3 nucleotide sequence: TGTGCCAGCAGCTTAGGGGGCAGGGGTTACGAGCAGTACTTC. Translated: CASSLGGRGYEQYF. Using reference TRBV11-2 and TRBJ2-7 for the parts outside the CDR3, the full variable domain is EAGVAQSPRYKIIEKRQSVAFWCNPISGHATLYWYQQILGQGPKLLIQFQNNGVVDDSQLPKDRFSAERLKGVDSTLKIQPAKLEDSAVYLCASSLGGRGYEQYFGPGTRLTVT.

The chain links TRBV14 to TRBJ1-2, with D unclear. The CDR3 has 13 residues. Germline V gene sequence: CDR1 SGHDN, CDR2 FVKESK. V lost 0 bases, J lost 8 bases, and 10 bases lay in between. CDR3 coding DNA: TGTGCCAGCAGCCAAGACTTCTATCTGGGCTACACCTTC. Its translation is CASSQDFYLGYTF.

The chain carries TRBV3-1 (or the pseudogene TRBV3-2) and TRBJ2-3, with D possibly being TRBD2 (5 bases). Germline loops: CDR1 LGHDT, CDR2 YNNKEL (reference sequence). V lost 0 bases and J lost 3, with 13 bases in between. The CDR3 extends over 16 amino acids. In DNA, the CDR3 is TGTGCCAGCAGCCAAGACCCCGGGGTAGGGACAGATACGCAGTATTTT. It specifies CASSQDPGVGTDTQYF.

This chain connects TRBV5-1 to TRBJ1-2; unclear D gene. CDR1 and CDR2 (germline): SGHRS, YFSETQ. V was cut by 2 bases and J by 7 bases, with 12 bases left in between. The CDR3 contains 13 residues. The CDR3 DNA reads TGCGCCAGCAGCTTTGACGGGGTGGGTGGCTACACCTTC. Amino acids: CASSFDGVGGYTF. The whole variable domain, remainder taken from reference TRBV5-1 and TRBJ1-2, is KAGVTQTPRYLIKTRGQQVTLSCSPISGHRSVSWYQQTPGQGLQFLFEYFSETQRNKGNFPGRFSGRQFSNSRSEMNVSTLELGDSALYLCASSFDGVGGYTFGSGTRLTVV.

V is TRBV4-2 and J is TRBJ1-6, with D maybe TRBD1 (6 bases). The germline V gene has CDR1 LGHNA and CDR2 YNFKEQ. This CDR3 contains 15 residues. V lost 4 bases and J lost 10, with 17 bases in between. DNA of the CDR3: TGTGCCAGCAGCCCAGGGGCAGGGGAATACTCACCCCTCCACTTT. Encoded protein: CASSPGAGEYSPLHF.

The chain is built from TRBV19 and TRBJ2-5; D is uncertain. This CDR3 is 18 amino acids long. From germline, CDR1 is LNHDA and CDR2 SQIVND (reference sequence). V lost 1 base and J 5 bases, leaving 23 bases between the germline ends. CDR3 in amino acids: CASSIARQGNRRWETQYF. The CDR3 DNA reads as TGTGCCAGTAGTATAGCCCGACAAGGCAACCGTCGTTGGGAGACCCAGTACTTC.

This chain links TRBV5-1 with TRBJ2-7, with 11 bases identical to TRBD1. The germline CDR1 and CDR2 sequences are SGHRS and YFSETQ. The CDR3 extends over 14 amino acids. V trimming: 4 bases; J trimming: 2 bases; junction bases outside the gene matches: 2. CDR3 sequence reads: CASSQGQGAYEQYF. The CDR3 nucleotides read TGCGCCAGCAGCCAGGGACAGGGGGCCTACGAGCAGTACTTC.

This rearrangement joins TRBV4-1 to TRBJ2-2, with a weak D call TRBD1 (5 bases). Trimming took 3 bases from V and 8 from J, leaving 16 bases between them. The CDR3 extends over 15 amino acids. The germline gives CDR1 MGHRA, CDR2 YSYEKL. CDR3 region: CASSHPEGVSGELFF. CDR3 nucleotides: TGCGCCAGCAGCCACCCTGAAGGGGTCTCAGGGGAGCTGTTTTTT.

V is TRBV2 and J is TRBJ1-2; unclear D gene. Trimming cost V 7 bases and J 8 bases, with 20 bases left between them. Germline lookup yields CDR1 SNHLY and CDR2 FYNNEI. The CDR3 contains 14 residues. The CDR3 reads CASTKRRDLSGYTF. The CDR3, as DNA: TGTGCCAGCACAAAAAGAAGAGATCTCTCGGGCTACACCTTC. Drawing the rest from reference TRBV2 and TRBJ1-2, the complete variable domain is EPEVTQTPSHQVTQMGQEVILRCVPISNHLYFYWYRQILGQKVEFLVSFYNNEISEKSEIFDDQFSVERPDGSNFTLKIRSTKLEDSAMYFCASTKRRDLSGYTFGSGTRLTVV.

The gene calls are TRBV11-2 and TRBJ1-2; the D is unclear. Germline CDR1 reads SGHAT; CDR2 reads FQNNGV. V was trimmed by 5 bases and J by 8 bases, leaving 30 bases between them. There are 18 residues in the CDR3. The CDR3 DNA reads as TGTGCCAGCAGCCCTAATCCGTCTGGAGTAGGGAGGTCCGACGGCTACACCTTC. Translation: CASSPNPSGVGRSDGYTF.

The chain employs TRBV7-9 and TRBJ2-7; 8 nucleotides agree with TRBD2. This CDR3 spans 12 amino acids. CDR1 is SEHNR, CDR2 FQNEAQ, per germline (reference sequence). Losses at the gene ends were 8 bases for V and 5 bases for J; bases not matched to a gene: 5. Here the CDR3 DNA reads TGTGCCAGCCGTAGCGGGGTGGACGAGCAGTACTTC. Amino acid sequence: CASRSGVDEQYF.

This chain connects TRBV18 to TRBJ2-1; 12 nucleotides agree with TRBD2. The germline V gene encodes CDR1 KGHSH and CDR2 LQKENI. The CDR3 runs 16 residues. The V segment lost 6 bases and the J segment 6 bases; nucleotides outside the gene matches: 9. CDR3 sequence: CASSRLAGGHGNEQFF. The CDR3 DNA is TGTGCCAGCTCCCGGCTAGCGGGGGGGCATGGCAATGAGCAGTTCTTC.

V and J are TRBV28 and TRBJ1-1; D not resolved. CDR3 length: 13 amino acids. Germline-derived CDR1 and CDR2 are MDHEN and SYDVKM. The V gene lost 2 bases and the J gene lost 0 bases, with 4 bases spanning the gap. CDR3: CASSLAVNTEAFF. The CDR3 DNA sequence: TGTGCCAGCAGTTTAGCGGTGAACACTGAAGCTTTCTTT.

This chain connects TRBV30 to TRBJ2-7; 7 nucleotides align to TRBD1. Germline V gene data show CDR1 as GTSNPN and CDR2 as SVGIG (reference sequence). The CDR3 sequence is 15 residues long. With V trimmed by 1 base and J by 0 bases, 6 bases remained unmatched. In DNA form, the CDR3 reads TGTGCCTGGAGTGGGGGGACAGCGAGCTCCTACGAGCAGTACTTC. It translates to CAWSGGTASSYEQYF.

The V gene is TRBV5-6, the J gene TRBJ1-3; D is ambiguous. CDR1 and CDR2 (germline): SGHDT, YYEEEE. V lost 2 bases, J lost 0 bases, and 6 bases lay in between. The CDR3 totals 14 residues. The CDR3 loop is CASSFDFSGNTIYF. CDR3 DNA: TGTGCCAGCAGCTTCGACTTCTCTGGAAACACCATATATTTT.

The rearrangement uses TRBV5-5 and TRBJ2-7, with no clear D. This CDR3 is built from 14 residues. CDR1 is SGHKS and CDR2 is YYEKEE in the germline V gene (reference sequence). V was trimmed by 0 bases and J by 9 bases, leaving 16 bases between them. CDR3 residues: CASSLGGYHSVQYF. The CDR3 DNA follows: TGTGCCAGCAGCTTGGGCGGCTACCACTCAGTGCAGTACTTC.

The chain couples TRBV27 to TRBJ1-1, with 7 bases fitting TRBD1. There are 15 residues in the CDR3. Losses at the gene ends were 5 bases for V and 1 base for J; bases not matched to a gene: 7. Germline CDR1 MNHEY, CDR2 SMNVEV (reference sequence). CDR3 loop: CASSALGQPNTEAFF. Written as DNA, the CDR3 is TGTGCCAGCAGTGCCTTGGGACAGCCGAACACTGAAGCTTTCTTT.

The V call is TRBV10-2, the J call TRBJ2-5; 9 bases match TRBD1. The junction had 16 bases not matched to a gene; V was cut back by 3 bases and J by 5 bases. CDR3 size: 18 residues. Germline V gene lookup returns CDR1 WSHSY and CDR2 SAAADI. The CDR3 spells CASSDWGQGVVNKETQYF. The CDR3 DNA reads TGCGCCAGCAGTGATTGGGGACAGGGCGTTGTAAATAAGGAGACCCAGTACTTC.

This clone was found once. Distinct nucleotide sequences in the sample also encode this CDR3. The V and J genes are TRBV5-1 and TRBJ1-2, with D possibly being TRBD1 (5 bases). The germline CDR1 and CDR2 sequences are SGHRS and YFSETQ. The CDR3 loop spans 13 amino acids. V was cut by 0 bases and J by 5 bases, with 8 bases left in between. The CDR3 here is CASSLDDSYGYTF. CDR3 coding DNA: TGCGCCAGCAGCTTGGATGACAGTTATGGCTACACCTTC.

The chain recombines TRBV7-9 with TRBJ2-7, with 9 bases aligning to TRBD1. The CDR3 covers 15 residues. Per the germline V gene, CDR1 is SEHNR and CDR2 is FQNEAQ (reference sequence). Losses at the gene ends were 5 bases for V and 1 base for J; bases not matched to a gene: 6. CDR3 nucleotides: TGTGCCAGCAGCGCACCGGGACAGGGTTCCTACGAGCAGTACTTC. This translates into CASSAPGQGSYEQYF.

The rearrangement links TRBV7-9 to TRBJ1-6, with D maybe TRBD1 (5 bases). Germline V CDR1 and CDR2: SEHNR, FQNEAQ (reference sequence). Between the trimmed V and J ends, which lost 1 base and 6 bases, there was a span of 16 bases. CDR3 length: 17 amino acids. CDR3 region: CASSLVVGGPTNSPLHF. CDR3 in DNA: TGTGCCAGCAGCTTAGTAGTCGGGGGACCAACTAATTCACCCCTCCACTTT.

V and J are TRBV4-1 and TRBJ2-2; 8 bases align to TRBD1. The CDR3 is 15 amino acids. Unmatched junction bases numbered 8, after V lost 4 bases and J lost 7 bases. In germline, CDR1 is MGHRA, CDR2 YSYEKL. The CDR3 DNA is TGCGCCAGCAGCCTACCGACAGGGGAGAGCGGGGAGCTGTTTTTT. Translation gives CASSLPTGESGELFF.

The V call is TRBV3-1 (or the pseudogene TRBV3-2), the J call TRBJ2-2; 9 bases match TRBD1. Germline CDR1 and CDR2: LGHDT and YNNKEL (reference sequence). V was pared by 5 bases and J by 5 bases, with 15 bases of the junction left unmatched. The CDR3 extends over 18 amino acids. For the CDR3, the DNA is TGTGCCAGCAGCAAGTTACAGGGGGCGCATGGGGATACCGGGGAGCTGTTTTTT. The encoded protein is CASSKLQGAHGDTGELFF.

This chain connects TRBV21-1 to TRBJ2-2; the table calls TRBD1, which could not be checked here. TRBV21-1 is recorded as a pseudogene. The CDR3 has 15 amino acids. The CDR3 DNA is TGTGCCAGCAGCATGGACAGCACGAACACCGGGGAGCTGTTTTTT. As protein: CASSMDSTNTGELFF.

The V and J genes are TRBV19 and TRBJ1-3; D call uncertain. This CDR3 region has 14 residues. Per the germline V gene, CDR1 is LNHDA and CDR2 is SQIVND (reference sequence). V dropped 4 bases and J dropped 3 bases, with 10 bases sitting between them. The CDR3 here is CASSTTEVGNTIYF. As DNA, the CDR3 is TGTGCCAGTAGTACCACAGAAGTTGGAAACACCATATATTTT.